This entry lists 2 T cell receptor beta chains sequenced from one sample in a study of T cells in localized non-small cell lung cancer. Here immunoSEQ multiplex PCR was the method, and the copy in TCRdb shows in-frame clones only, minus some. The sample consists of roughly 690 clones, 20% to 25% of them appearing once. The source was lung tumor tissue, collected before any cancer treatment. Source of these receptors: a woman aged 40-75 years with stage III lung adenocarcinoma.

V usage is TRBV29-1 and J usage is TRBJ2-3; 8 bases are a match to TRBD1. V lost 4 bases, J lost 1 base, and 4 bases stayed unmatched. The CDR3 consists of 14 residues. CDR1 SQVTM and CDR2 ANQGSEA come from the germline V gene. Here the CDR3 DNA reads TGCAGCGTTGTCCCGGGACAGGGCACAGATACGCAGTATTTT. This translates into CSVVPGQGTDTQYF.

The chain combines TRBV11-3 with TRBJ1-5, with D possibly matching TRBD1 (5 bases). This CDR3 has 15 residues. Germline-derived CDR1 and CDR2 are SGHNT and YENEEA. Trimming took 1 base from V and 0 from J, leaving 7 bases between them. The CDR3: CASSLGDGSNQPQHF. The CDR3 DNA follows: TGTGCCAGCAGCTTAGGGGACGGTAGCAATCAGCCCCAGCATTTT.